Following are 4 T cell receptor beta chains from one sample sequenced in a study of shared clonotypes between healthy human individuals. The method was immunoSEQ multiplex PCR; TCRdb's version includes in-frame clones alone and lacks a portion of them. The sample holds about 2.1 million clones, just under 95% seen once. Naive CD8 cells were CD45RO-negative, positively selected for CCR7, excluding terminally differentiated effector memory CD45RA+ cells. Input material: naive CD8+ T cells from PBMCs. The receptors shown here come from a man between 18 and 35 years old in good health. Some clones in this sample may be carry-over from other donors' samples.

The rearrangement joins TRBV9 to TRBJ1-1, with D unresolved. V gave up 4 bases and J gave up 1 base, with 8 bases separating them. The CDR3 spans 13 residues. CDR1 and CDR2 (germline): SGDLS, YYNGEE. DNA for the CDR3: TGTGCCAGCAGCCTGTTTGGGAACACTGAAGCTTTCTTT. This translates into CASSLFGNTEAFF.

The CDR3 DNA is TGTGCCAGTAGTATAGGGTACAGATCCTACGAGCAGTACTTC. This sequence encodes CASSIGYRSYEQYF. The chain links TRBV19 to TRBJ2-7; D call uncertain. From germline, CDR1 is LNHDA and CDR2 SQIVND (reference sequence). This CDR3 spans 14 amino acids. The V end lost 1 base, the J end lost 1 base, and 8 bases lay between the germline ends.

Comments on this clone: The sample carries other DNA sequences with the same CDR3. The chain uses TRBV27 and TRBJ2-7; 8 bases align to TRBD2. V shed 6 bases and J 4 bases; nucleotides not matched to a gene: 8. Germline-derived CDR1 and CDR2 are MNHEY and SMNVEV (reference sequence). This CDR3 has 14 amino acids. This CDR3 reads CASSTGTSSYEQYF. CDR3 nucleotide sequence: TGTGCCAGCAGCACCGGGACTAGTTCTTACGAGCAGTACTTC.

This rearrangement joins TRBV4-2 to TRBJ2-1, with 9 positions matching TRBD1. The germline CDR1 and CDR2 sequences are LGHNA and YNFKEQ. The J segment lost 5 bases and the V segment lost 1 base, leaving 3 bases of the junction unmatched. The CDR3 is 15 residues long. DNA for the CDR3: TGTGCCAGCAGCCAAGGGGGGACAGGGAACAATGAGCAGTTCTTC. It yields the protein CASSQGGTGNNEQFF.